This is a list of T cell receptor beta chains from one sample in a study of blood T cells in healthy people across ages. From the 5' RACE reads, TCRdb called clonotypes with MiXCR, one entry per CDR3 protein. The sample yields 600,000 or so distinct CDR3 sequences, over 20% seen once. Sequenced input: blood. The source of these receptors is a man in his sixties or seventies in good health. Both conserved end residues are part of each CDR3. The D gene is left open where the match is weak. Expanded clones are given a class, and other clones once, few, many or no size at all.

>-|TRBJ2-7|few|TRBV20-1
TGCAGTGCTAGGTCGTTGGAGGGGGAGAACTACGAGCAGTACTTC
CSARSLEGENYEQYF
>TRBD1|TRBJ2-4|few|TRBV29-1
TGCAGCGTTACGAGGGGGACAGGGAGGATCGACATTCAGTACTTC
CSVTRGTGRIDIQYF
>-|TRBJ2-7|few|TRBV20-1
TGCAGTGCTAGTAACGAGTACGAGCAGTACTTC
CSASNEYEQYF
>-|TRBJ2-6|-|TRBV5-4
TGTGCCAGCAGCGGGACCTTTGGGGCTGGGGCCAACGTCCTGACTTTC
CASSGTFGAGANVLTF
>-|TRBJ1-4|many|TRBV30
TGTGCCTGGAGTCCCCCCTGGGATGAAAAACTGTTTTTT
CAWSPPWDEKLFF
>-|TRBJ2-7|-|TRBV29-1
TGCAGCGTTCGGATGGGCAGGGCCTACGAGCAGTACTTC
CSVRMGRAYEQYF
>-|TRBJ2-6|many|TRBV7-9
TGTGCCAGCAGCTTACAGGTCTCTGGGGCCAACGTCCTGACTTTC
CASSLQVSGANVLTF
>-|TRBJ2-6|once|TRBV9
TGTGCCAGCAGCGTATATGCACGGGCTGGGGCCAACGTCCTGACTTTC
CASSVYARAGANVLTF
>-|TRBJ1-1|-|TRBV3-1
TGTGCCAGCAGCCCCGCGAACACTGAAGCTTTCTTT
CASSPANTEAFF
>TRBD1|TRBJ1-1|many|TRBV28
TGTGCCAGCAGGGATCAGGGGGCGGATTATCGGAACACTGAAGCTTTCTTT
CASRDQGADYRNTEAFF
>-|TRBJ2-1|-|TRBV25-1
TGTGCCAGCAGTGACCTCACCTGGGCTCATAATGAGCAGTTCTTC
CASSDLTWAHNEQFF
>TRBD2|TRBJ2-3|-|TRBV9
TGTGCCAGCAGCGGGACTAGGACCCGCGCAGATACGCAGTATTTT
CASSGTRTRADTQYF
>-|TRBJ2-5|-|TRBV14
TGTGCCAGCAGCCAGACACAGAACTTGTACCAAGAGACCCAGTACTTC
CASSQTQNLYQETQYF
>-|TRBJ2-1|-|TRBV7-2
TGTGCCAGCAGCTTAATAGTGGGCTACAATGAGCAGTTCTTC
CASSLIVGYNEQFF
>-|TRBJ2-7|-|TRBV25-1
TGTGCTTCATCCCAGGGGGGCGCCGAGAGATACGAGCAGTACTTC
CASSQGGAERYEQYF
>-|TRBJ2-7|-|TRBV5-1
TGCGCCAGCAGCTGGCCGGGACTTAGACTCTACGAGCAGTACTTC
CASSWPGLRLYEQYF
>TRBD1|TRBJ1-1|-|TRBV12-3/TRBV12-4
TGTGCCAGCGGTGCCGACAGGGTGAGCACTGAAGCTTTCTTT
CASGADRVSTEAFF
>-|TRBJ1-1|few|TRBV7-2
TGTGCCAGCAGCGGGGGCCCTGAAGCTTTCTTT
CASSGGPEAFF
>-|TRBJ1-4|-|TRBV7-3
TGTGCCAGCAGCCCCCTCTGGTTCGCAACTAATGAAAAACTGTTTTTT
CASSPLWFATNEKLFF
>-|TRBJ2-7|-|TRBV20-1
TGCAGTGCTAGAGAACTAGGCCGTGCCTACGAGCAGTACTTC
CSARELGRAYEQYF
>TRBD2|TRBJ2-3|-|TRBV7-3
TGTGCCAGCAGCGAAGGCACTAGCGGGAGGGCAGATACGCAGTATTTT
CASSEGTSGRADTQYF
>TRBD2|TRBJ2-5|many|TRBV3-1
TGTGCCAGCAGCCAAGATTTGGGACTAGCGGGACTCCAAGAGACCCAGTACTTC
CASSQDLGLAGLQETQYF
>TRBD1|TRBJ2-3|-|TRBV7-9
TGTGCCAGCAGCAAGGGACAGAGCACAGATACGCAGTATTTT
CASSKGQSTDTQYF
>-|TRBJ2-2|-|TRBV20-1
TGCAGTGCTCTCACAGCACGAACGAACACCGGGGAGCTGTTTTTT
CSALTARTNTGELFF
>-|TRBJ1-3|few|TRBV13
TGTGCCAGCAGCTTAGGCCGCGAAGACATTTCCTCTGGAAACACCATATATTTT
CASSLGREDISSGNTIYF
>-|TRBJ2-2|-|TRBV4-1
TGCGCCAGCAGCCCAGGGATGGGGGGCAGCACCGGGGAGCTGTTTTTT
CASSPGMGGSTGELFF
>-|TRBJ2-5|many|TRBV9
TGTGCCAGCAGCGTAGGGGGGCAAGAGACCCAGTACTTC
CASSVGGQETQYF
>-|TRBJ2-7|-|TRBV6-6
TGTGCCAGCAGTTCATGGCCTACAGACTACGAGCAGTACTTC
CASSSWPTDYEQYF